Below are 16 T cell receptor beta chains sequenced from a single sample in a study of blood T cell repertoires in COVID-19. Data came from immunoSEQ multiplex PCR; TCRdb stores just in-frame clones and leaves some out. The sample consists of about 90,000 clones, approximately 86% of them appearing once. The sequenced sample was peripheral blood. The receptors stem from a woman in her 70s with active or convalescent COVID-19.

The CDR3 DNA reads as TGTGCCAGCAGCGAACGACAGGGATCTGTTTCACCCCTCCACTTT. Its translation: CASSERQGSVSPLHF. V and J are TRBV7-9 and TRBJ1-6; 7 bases fit TRBD1. The ends lost 5 bases at V and 9 bases at J; junction bases unmatched: 10. The CDR3 spans 15 residues. The germline CDR1 and CDR2 sequences are SEHNR and FQNEAQ (reference sequence).

The gene calls are TRBV6-2 or TRBV6-3 and TRBJ2-7; D is possibly TRBD2 (6 bases). V lost 0 bases and J 6 bases, leaving 21 bases between the germline ends. Germline V gene lookup returns CDR1 MNHEY and CDR2 SVGEGT. The CDR3 loop spans 17 amino acids. The CDR3 DNA reads TGTGCCAGCAGTTACTCACTTGCGGGGCGACTACCGGGCGAGCAGTACTTC. Protein sequence: CASSYSLAGRLPGEQYF.

This clone was counted between two and nine times. V is TRBV5-1 and J is TRBJ1-1; 8 positions agree with TRBD1. Germline values: CDR1 SGHRS, CDR2 YFSETQ. The CDR3 consists of 15 residues. The V and J ends lost 4 bases and 1 base, in that order; junction bases with no gene match: 6. The CDR3 reads CASSVTGVKNTEAFF. In DNA, the CDR3 is TGCGCCAGCAGCGTGACAGGGGTGAAGAACACTGAAGCTTTCTTT.

The chain recombines TRBV19 with TRBJ2-7; D might be TRBD2 (6 bases). This CDR3 region has 13 residues. CDR1 and CDR2 (germline): LNHDA, SQIVND (reference sequence). Trimming stripped 4 bases from V and 3 bases from J, with 10 bases between. The CDR3 bases are TGTGCCAGTAGTAACCGGAGGGGCTACGAGCAGTACTTC. Translating gives CASSNRRGYEQYF.

In its sample, this clone was seen a few times. The V call is TRBV4-2, the J call TRBJ2-3; D possibly corresponds to TRBD1 (6 bases). This CDR3 is built from 14 residues. The V end was cut by 1 base, the J end by 4 bases, with 9 bases between. The V gene's germline CDR1 is LGHNA and CDR2 YNFKEQ. Here the CDR3 DNA reads TGTGCCAGCAGCCAAGGCAGGGGTGCAGATACGCAGTATTTT. Translated: CASSQGRGADTQYF.

The J gene is TRBJ2-7, the V gene TRBV15; tentatively, D is TRBD2 (5 bases). V shed 5 bases and J shed 0 bases, with 17 bases lying between them. The CDR3 contains 16 residues. The germline gives CDR1 LNHNV, CDR2 YYDKDF (reference sequence). The CDR3 sequence: CATSEPLRGSSYEQYF. DNA of the CDR3: TGTGCCACCAGCGAACCCCTCAGAGGGAGCTCCTACGAGCAGTACTTC.

The chain carries TRBV18 and TRBJ2-7; TRBD1 aligns across 8 bases. The germline V gene encodes CDR1 KGHSH and CDR2 LQKENI. The CDR3 length is 15 residues. Unmatched junction bases numbered 3, after V lost 2 bases and J lost 0 bases. CDR3 amino acids: CASSPGDRSSYEQYF. As DNA, the CDR3 is TGTGCCAGCTCACCAGGGGACAGGAGCTCCTACGAGCAGTACTTC. Looking up the rest from reference TRBV18 and TRBJ2-7 gives the full variable domain: NAGVMQNPRHLVRRRGQEARLRCSPMKGHSHVYWYRQLPEEGLKFMVYLQKENIIDESGMPKERFSAEFPKEGPSILRIQQVVRGDSAAYFCASSPGDRSSYEQYFGPGTRLTVT.

The chain employs TRBV5-4 and TRBJ2-5, with 11 bases that match TRBD1. The V segment lost 4 bases and the J segment 5 bases; nucleotides outside the gene matches: 4. The CDR3 contains 14 residues. Germline CDR1 reads SGHNT; CDR2 reads YYREEE (reference sequence). CDR3 region: CASSGGQGVETQYF. DNA of the CDR3: TGTGCCAGCAGCGGGGGACAGGGGGTTGAGACCCAGTACTTC.

This clone was seen a handful of times. The chain uses TRBV5-1 and TRBJ2-3, with 9 bases lining up with TRBD2. The V gene's germline CDR1 is SGHRS and CDR2 YFSETQ. This CDR3 spans 15 amino acids. The junction had 8 bases not matched to a gene; V was cut back by 7 bases and J by 2 bases. The CDR3 sequence is CASGAGLALTDTQYF. The DNA for the CDR3 is TGCGCCAGCGGTGCGGGACTAGCACTCACAGATACGCAGTATTTT.

V is TRBV6-5 and J is TRBJ1-5; a weak D match, TRBD1 (6 bases). The V end was cut by 5 bases, the J end by 0 bases, with 11 bases between. From germline, CDR1 is MNHEY and CDR2 SVGAGI. The CDR3 has 15 amino acids. DNA for the CDR3: TGTGCCAGCAGTCAGACAGGATATAGCAATCAGCCCCAGCATTTT. Translated: CASSQTGYSNQPQHF.

This clone was observed once. This chain joins TRBV4-3 and TRBJ2-5, with 9 bases that match TRBD1. The CDR3 spans 14 residues. The V segment lost 3 bases and the J segment 9 bases; nucleotides outside the gene matches: 8. The germline gives CDR1 LGHNA, CDR2 YSLEER. CDR3 sequence: CASSQAGQGNPQYF. The CDR3 nucleotides read TGCGCCAGCAGCCAGGCGGGACAGGGTAACCCCCAGTACTTC.

The chain recombines TRBV4-3 with TRBJ1-1, with 10 nucleotides matching TRBD1. CDR1 and CDR2 (germline): LGHNA, YSLEER. Trimming cost V 4 bases and J 4 bases; bases outside gene matches: 6. This CDR3 is built from 15 residues. The CDR3 DNA is TGCGCCAGCAGCCTTACGACAGGGGGCGGCACTGAAGCTTTCTTT. It specifies CASSLTTGGGTEAFF.

The chain is built from TRBV18 and TRBJ2-3, with 10 bases that match TRBD1. Germline V CDR1 and CDR2: KGHSH, LQKENI. CDR3 length equals 13 residues. The trim removed 7 bases at V and 5 bases at J, leaving 3 bases unmatched. CDR3 bases: TGTGCCAGCTTGACAGGGGGCAAAGATACGCAGTATTTT. It encodes CASLTGGKDTQYF.

The rearrangement uses TRBV15 and TRBJ2-2; TRBD2 agrees at 8 bases. The CDR3 totals 21 residues. The junction had 16 bases not matched to a gene; V was cut back by 0 bases and J by 1 base. CDR1 LNHNV and CDR2 YYDKDF come from the germline V gene (reference sequence). CDR3 region: CATSRDLEKRGGMWNTGELFF. The CDR3, as DNA: TGTGCCACCAGCAGAGATCTAGAGAAACGGGGGGGCATGTGGAACACCGGGGAGCTGTTTTTT.

The V gene is TRBV2, the J gene TRBJ2-2; TRBD2 aligns across 11 bases. Germline CDR1 and CDR2: SNHLY and FYNNEI. Unmatched junction bases numbered 5, after V lost 4 bases and J lost 7 bases. The CDR3 is made up of 15 amino acids. In DNA form, the CDR3 reads TGTGCCAGCAGTGTTGGGACTAGCGGTTACGGGGAGCTGTTTTTT. Translation gives CASSVGTSGYGELFF.

The rearrangement uses TRBV4-1 and TRBJ2-3; weak D call: TRBD1 (6 bases). CDR3 length equals 18 residues. Germline V lookup: CDR1 MGHRA, CDR2 YSYEKL. The V end lost 1 base, the J end lost 1 base, and 18 bases lay between the germline ends. CDR3 sequence: CASSQAPVRPGGTDTQYF. CDR3 nucleotides: TGCGCCAGCAGCCAAGCTCCCGTCCGCCCAGGGGGCACAGATACGCAGTATTTT.